The 2 T cell receptor beta chains presented below share a single source sample, sequenced in a study of regulatory T cells in long-lasting Graves disease (dated by TCRdb to the early 2020s). Receptor libraries were prepared by multiplex PCR. Sequenced on an Illumina HiSeq 4000. CDR3 regions were amplified by Arm-PCR with iRepertoire HTBI primers to construct TCR beta libraries. TCRdb trimmed the raw reads at Q25, called clones with MiXCR and kept productive beta chains. Every CDR3 protein is listed once, alongside the most common genes and DNA of its rows. The sample table shows about half a million distinct CDR3 sequences, and around a fifth are seen once. Around 12% of the sample belongs to the ten largest clones. In the paper's terms, the time point label means: persistent/refractory GD, antithyroid drugs over 5 years with positive TRAb. For both TCR sequencing and RNA sequencing, RNA was extracted from PBMCs using TRIzol.

The sequencing here drew on peripheral blood mononuclear cells (PBMCs), taken when the disease was refractory, from a patient treated with antithyroid drugs. The receptors come from a female donor with Graves disease.

V and J are TRBV4-1 and TRBJ1-5, with 9 positions matching TRBD1. With V trimmed by 3 bases and J by 7 bases, 7 bases remained unmatched. Germline CDR1 MGHRA, CDR2 YSYEKL. CDR3 length equals 15 residues. The CDR3 loop reads CASSQARTGDQPQHF. CDR3 DNA: TGCGCCAGCAGCCAGGCCAGGACAGGGGACCAGCCCCAGCATTTT.

The chain uses TRBV9 and TRBJ2-2; possibly TRBD2 for D (6 bases). CDR3 length equals 16 residues. Per the germline V gene, CDR1 is SGDLS and CDR2 is YYNGEE. Trimming cost V 4 bases and J 2 bases, with 15 bases left between them. CDR3 loop: CASSYKRRANTGELFF. The CDR3 coding sequence is TGTGCCAGCAGCTACAAGAGGAGGGCCAACACCGGGGAGCTGTTTTTT. Drawing the rest from reference TRBV9 and TRBJ2-2, the complete variable domain is DSGVTQTPKHLITATGQRVTLRCSPRSGDLSVYWYQQSLDQGLQFLIQYYNGEERAKGNILERFSAQQFPDLHSELNLSSLELGDSALYFCASSYKRRANTGELFFGEGSRLTVL.